This T cell receptor (beta chain) was documented in a study of shared clonotypes between healthy human individuals. The V end was cut by 4 bases, the J end by 7 bases, with 8 bases between. This CDR3 region has 12 residues. CDR1 and CDR2 (germline): MNHEY, SVGAGI. Study-level points and caveats: The four-donor shared clonotypes exceeded non-shared clonotypes in generation probability, with non-shared ones scoring lower.

Regarding this clone: Its antigen is not known.

TCRdb keeps only in-frame clones here, not all; method: immunoSEQ multiplex PCR. The table records about 2.3 million clones, 80% to 95% of them present only once. V gene TRBV6-5 combines with J gene TRBJ1-5, with TRBD1 as a possible D gene (5 bases). The sequence was collected from a man between 18 and 35 years old in good health. Some clones in this sample may be carry-over from other donors' samples. The sequenced material came from naive CD4+ T cells from PBMCs. Subset reported: CD45RA+ positively selected. This CDR3 is CASSWQGQPQHF. The DNA for the CDR3 is TGTGCCAGCAGTTGGCAGGGACAGCCCCAGCATTTT.